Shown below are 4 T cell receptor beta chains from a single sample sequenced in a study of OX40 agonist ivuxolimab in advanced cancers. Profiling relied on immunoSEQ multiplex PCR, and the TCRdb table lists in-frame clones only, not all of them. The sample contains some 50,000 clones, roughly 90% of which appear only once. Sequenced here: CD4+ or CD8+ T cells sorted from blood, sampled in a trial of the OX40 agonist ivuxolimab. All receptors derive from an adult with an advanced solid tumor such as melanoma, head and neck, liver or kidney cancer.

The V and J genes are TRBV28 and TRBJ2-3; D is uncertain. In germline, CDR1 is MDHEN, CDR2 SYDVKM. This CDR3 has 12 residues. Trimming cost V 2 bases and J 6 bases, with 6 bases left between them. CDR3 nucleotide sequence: TGTGCCAGCAGTTTAGATGGGGATACGCAGTATTTT. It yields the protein CASSLDGDTQYF.

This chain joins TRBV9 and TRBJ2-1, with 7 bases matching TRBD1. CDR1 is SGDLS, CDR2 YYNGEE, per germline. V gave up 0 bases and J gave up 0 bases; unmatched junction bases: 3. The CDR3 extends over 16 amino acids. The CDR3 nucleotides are TGTGCCAGCAGCGTAGAGGGACAGAGCTCCTACAATGAGCAGTTCTTC. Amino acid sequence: CASSVEGQSSYNEQFF.

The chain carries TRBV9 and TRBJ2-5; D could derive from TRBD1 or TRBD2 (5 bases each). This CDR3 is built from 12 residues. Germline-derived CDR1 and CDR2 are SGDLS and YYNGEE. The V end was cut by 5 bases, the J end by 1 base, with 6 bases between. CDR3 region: CASSGGQETQYF. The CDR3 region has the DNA TGTGCCAGCAGTGGGGGCCAAGAGACCCAGTACTTC.

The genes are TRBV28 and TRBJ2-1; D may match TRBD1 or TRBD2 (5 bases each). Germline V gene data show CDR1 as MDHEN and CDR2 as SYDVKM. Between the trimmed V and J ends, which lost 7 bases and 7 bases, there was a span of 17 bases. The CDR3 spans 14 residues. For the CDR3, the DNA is TGTGCCAGCACCGTTAGTCCGAGGGGAAATGAGCAGTTCTTC. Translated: CASTVSPRGNEQFF.